The present T cell receptor beta chain was sequenced within a study of spatial heterogeneity in lung cancer. The overall study: Compared with alpha-chain sequences, beta-chain sequences were consistently detected in greater numbers.

Study-level findings and limits: Relative to follow-up, resection was when ubiquitous expanded tumor TCRs appeared more in blood.

Every TCR cDNA molecule bore a unique molecular identifier. In TCRdb, the 5' RACE reads were re-called with MiXCR into one record per CDR3 protein. The sample holds over 50,000 distinct CDR3 sequences, approximately 6% seen once. CDR1 is MNHEY and CDR2 is SVGAGI in the germline V gene. Trimming removed 6 bases from V and 1 base from J; junction bases left unmatched: 5. The CDR3 extends over 14 amino acids. Specified time point: sample taken at primary tumor resection. No cells were sorted before sequencing. The whole RNA sequenced was extracted from tumor, nontumor lung or frozen PBMC. Comments on this clonotype: Its target is not known.

This TCR derives from a female donor with early-stage non-small cell lung cancer. This chain connects TRBV6-5 to TRBJ1-1; 7 bases match TRBD1. The material was PBMCs, obtained at surgery. This chain's CDR3 is CASRDRVANTEAFF. The CDR3 DNA sequence: TGTGCCAGCAGAGACAGGGTTGCGAACACTGAAGCTTTCTTT.